This T cell receptor (beta chain) was found in a study of blood T cell repertoires in COVID-19. As for the study in general: The analysed material was cDNA or gDNA that came from T cells, B-cell-depleted T cells, or PBMCs.

TCRdb's copy holds only in-frame clones and misses some; the assay was immunoSEQ multiplex PCR. The sample contains a few hundred thousand clones, about four fifths of which appear only once. This clone appeared a single time. Germline V CDR1 and CDR2: SGHRS, YFSETQ. This CDR3 has 15 residues. With 4 bases removed from V and 3 bases from J, the gap between germline ends came to 17 bases. The chain joins TRBV5-1 to TRBJ2-7; D possibly corresponds to TRBD2 (6 bases). Sequencing was performed on peripheral blood. The TCR comes from a person in their 70s with COVID-19, enrolled during active disease. CDR3 protein: CASSLDMGGNYEQYF. The DNA for the CDR3 is TGCGCCAGCAGCCTGGATATGGGAGGAAACTACGAGCAGTACTTC.